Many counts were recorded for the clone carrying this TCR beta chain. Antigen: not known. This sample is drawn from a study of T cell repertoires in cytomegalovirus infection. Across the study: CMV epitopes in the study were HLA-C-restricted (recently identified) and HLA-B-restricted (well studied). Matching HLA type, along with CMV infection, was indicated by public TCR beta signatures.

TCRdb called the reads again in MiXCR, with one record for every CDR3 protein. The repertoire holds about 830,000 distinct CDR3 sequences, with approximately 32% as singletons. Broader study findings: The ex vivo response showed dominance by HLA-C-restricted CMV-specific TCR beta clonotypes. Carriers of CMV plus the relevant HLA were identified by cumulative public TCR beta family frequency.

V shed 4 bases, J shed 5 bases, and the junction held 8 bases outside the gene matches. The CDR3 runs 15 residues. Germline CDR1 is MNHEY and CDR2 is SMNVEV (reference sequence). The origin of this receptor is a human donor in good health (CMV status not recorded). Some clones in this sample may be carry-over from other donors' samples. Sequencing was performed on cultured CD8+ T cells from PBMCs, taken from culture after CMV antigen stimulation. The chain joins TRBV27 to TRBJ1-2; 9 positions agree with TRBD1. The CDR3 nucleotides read TGTGCCAGCAGTTATTCCGGGACAGGGATTTATGGCTACACCTTC. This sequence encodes CASSYSGTGIYGYTF.